This TCR beta chain appears in the sequencing data of a study of control samples from healthy donors and cancer patients. Profiled with immunoSEQ multiplex PCR; TCRdb holds only in-frame clones, not every one. The sample has 100,000 to 150,000 clones; approximately 92% are singletons. Germline trimming cut 2 bases from V and 0 bases from J; bases unmatched to any gene: 7. The CDR3 extends over 17 amino acids. Germline lookup yields CDR1 KGHSH and CDR2 LQKENI. This sequence was found in a man older than 75 with head and neck cancer. Sequencing used PBMCs. The chain recombines TRBV18 with TRBJ1-3, with 7 bases lining up with TRBD1. This chain's CDR3 is CASSPVPGQTSGNTIYF. CDR3 in DNA: TGTGCCAGCTCACCAGTCCCGGGACAGACCTCTGGAAACACCATATATTTT.